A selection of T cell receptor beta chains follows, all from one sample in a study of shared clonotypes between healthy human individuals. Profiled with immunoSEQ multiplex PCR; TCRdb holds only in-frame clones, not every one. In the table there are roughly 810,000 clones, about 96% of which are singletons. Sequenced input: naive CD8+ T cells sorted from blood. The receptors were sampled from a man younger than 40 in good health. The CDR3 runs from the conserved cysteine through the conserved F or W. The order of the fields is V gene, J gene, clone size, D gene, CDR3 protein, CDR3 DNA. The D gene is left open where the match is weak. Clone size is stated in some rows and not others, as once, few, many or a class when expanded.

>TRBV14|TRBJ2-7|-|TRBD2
CASSQDTSGSYEQYF
TGTGCCAGCAGCCAAGATACTAGCGGGAGCTACGAGCAGTACTTC
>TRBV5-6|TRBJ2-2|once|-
CASSLNGQNTGELFF
TGTGCCAGCAGCTTGAACGGACAGAACACCGGGGAGCTGTTTTTT
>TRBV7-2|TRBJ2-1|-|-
CASSLSTWRDSYNEQFF
TGTGCCAGCAGCTTGTCAACGTGGCGGGACTCCTACAATGAGCAGTTCTTC
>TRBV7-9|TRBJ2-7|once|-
CAIDRDYEQYF
TGTGCCATCGACCGGGACTACGAGCAGTACTTC
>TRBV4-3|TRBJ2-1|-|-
CASSQGSDEQFF
TGCGCCAGCAGCCAGGGTAGCGATGAGCAGTTCTTC
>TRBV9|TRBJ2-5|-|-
CASSVAGEDGETQYF
TGTGCCAGCAGCGTAGCGGGAGAGGACGGCGAGACCCAGTACTTC
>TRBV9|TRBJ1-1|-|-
CASTPGQLGSTEAFF
TGTGCCAGCACCCCGGGACAACTAGGTAGCACTGAAGCTTTCTTT
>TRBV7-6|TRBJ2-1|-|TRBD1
CASSLGQDTHYNEQFF
TGTGCCAGCAGTCTAGGACAGGACACTCACTACAATGAGCAGTTCTTC
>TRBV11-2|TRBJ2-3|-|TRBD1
CASSKTGGGADTQYF
TGTGCCAGCAGCAAGACAGGGGGCGGGGCAGATACGCAGTATTTT
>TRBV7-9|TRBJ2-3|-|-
CASSFFASGTDTQYF
TGTGCCAGCAGCTTTTTCGCTAGCGGCACAGATACGCAGTATTTT
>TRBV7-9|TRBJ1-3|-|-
CASSSPEARSGNTIYF
TGTGCCAGCAGCTCTCCGGAGGCTCGCTCTGGAAACACCATATATTTT
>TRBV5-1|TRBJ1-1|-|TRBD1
CASSLERGPSNTEAFF
TGCGCCAGCAGCTTGGAGAGGGGGCCCTCCAACACTGAAGCTTTCTTT
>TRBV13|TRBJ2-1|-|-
CASSPEGGGWSYNEQFF
TGTGCCAGCAGCCCTGAGGGGGGTGGTTGGTCCTACAATGAGCAGTTCTTC
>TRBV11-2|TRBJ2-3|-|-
CASSLGQRAGSTDTQYF
TGTGCCAGCAGCTTAGGGCAGAGGGCCGGAAGCACAGATACGCAGTATTTT
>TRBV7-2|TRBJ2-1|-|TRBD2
CASSFISAGGPGNEQFF
TGTGCCAGCAGCTTTATTTCGGCGGGAGGGCCCGGTAATGAGCAGTTCTTC
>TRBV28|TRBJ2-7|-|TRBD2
CASSILAGESYEQYF
TGTGCCAGCAGTATATTAGCGGGAGAGTCCTACGAGCAGTACTTC
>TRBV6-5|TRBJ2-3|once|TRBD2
CASSPLAGPTDTQYF
TGTGCCAGCAGCCCACTAGCGGGGCCCACAGATACGCAGTATTTT
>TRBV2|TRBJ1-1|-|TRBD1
CASRTGVNTEAFF
TGTGCCAGCAGGACAGGGGTGAACACTGAAGCTTTCTTT
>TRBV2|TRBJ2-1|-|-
CASGVGTRDNEQFF
TGTGCCAGCGGGGTGGGCACAAGAGACAATGAGCAGTTCTTC
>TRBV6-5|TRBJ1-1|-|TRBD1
CASSYSQGGTEAFF
TGTGCCAGCAGTTACTCACAGGGGGGTACTGAAGCTTTCTTT
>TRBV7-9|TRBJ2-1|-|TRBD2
CATLAESYNEQFF
TGTGCCACACTAGCGGAGTCCTACAATGAGCAGTTCTTC
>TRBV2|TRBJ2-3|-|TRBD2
CASSALAGVTSDTQYF
TGTGCCAGCAGCGCTTTAGCGGGAGTGACGTCAGATACGCAGTATTTT